This is a list of T cell receptor beta chains from one sample in a study of tumor-infiltrating lymphocytes in primary liver carcinoma. TCRdb passed the multiplex PCR reads through MiXCR, listing each CDR3 protein once. Of fewer than 400,000 distinct CDR3 sequences listed, 50% to 70% are singletons. Sequenced material: peripheral blood. These receptors were obtained from a man aged 40-49 years with primary liver carcinoma and hepatitis B virus infection. Both conserved end residues are part of each CDR3. A D gene is named only where the DNA matches it firmly. Size is stated for part of the rows, as once, few or many counts, or as a class when the clone is expanded.

>TRBV11-1|-|-|TRBJ2-7
CAISLTGSGEYGLYF
TGTGCCATCAGCTTAACGGGATCGGGAGAATACGGGCTGTACTTC
>TRBV4-2|-|-|TRBJ1-2
CASSQDRRADYVYTF
TGTGCCAGCAGCCAAGATAGAAGGGCGGACTATGTCTACACCTTC
>TRBV7-8|-|-|TRBJ2-3
CASSSTEGVSTDTQYF
TGTGCCAGCAGCAGCACAGAGGGAGTGAGCACAGATACGCAGTACTTT
>TRBV6-2/TRBV6-3|-|-|TRBJ2-1
CASRYGGLSYNEQFF
TGTGCCAGCAGATACGGGGGGCTCTCCTACAATGAGCAGTTCTTC
>TRBV14|TRBD1|-|TRBJ1-2
CASSPSTGGSGYTF
TGTGCCAGCAGCCCCTCGACAGGGGGCAGTGGCTACACCTTC
>TRBV6-2/TRBV6-3|-|-|TRBJ1-5
CASSYAGEDNQPQHF
TGTGCCAGTAGTTATGCGGGAGAGGACAATCAGCCCCAGCATTTT
>TRBV12-3/TRBV12-4|TRBD2|once|TRBJ2-1
CASMLAGGSCEQFF
TGTGCGAGCATGCTAGCGGGAGGGTCCTGTGAGCAGTTCTTC
>TRBV4-1|TRBD1|many|TRBJ2-3
CASSQGVAGGTDTQYF
TGCGCCAGCAGCCAAGGTGTGGCAGGGGGTACAGATACGCAGTATTTT
>TRBV10-3|TRBD1|-|TRBJ2-3
CAISPGQGFNRPQYF
TGTGCCATTAGTCCGGGACAGGGATTCAATCGGCCCCAGTATTTT
>TRBV29-1|TRBD1|-|TRBJ2-7
CSVKDAGQGAAEQYF
TGCAGCGTCAAAGACGCGGGGCAGGGGGCAGCAGAGCAGTACTTC
>TRBV7-9|TRBD1|-|TRBJ2-1
CASSPRDRGYNEQFF
TGTGCCAGCAGCCCACGGGACAGGGGTTACAATGAGCAGTTCTTC
>TRBV29-1|TRBD1|-|TRBJ2-2
CSVVGQGFFGELFF
TGCAGCGTTGTTGGACAGGGCTTTTTCGGGGAGCTGTTTTTT
>TRBV5-6|-|few|TRBJ2-7
CASSFWTAPYEQYF
TGTGCCAGCAGCTTTTGGACGGCGCCCTACGAGCAGTACTTC
>TRBV11-2|-|-|TRBJ2-5
CASSTFPRLDGETQYF
TGTGCCAGCAGTACCTTCCCCCGGCTAGACGGGGAGACCCAGTACTTC
>TRBV12-3/TRBV12-4|TRBD1|many|TRBJ1-4
CASGTGTGDEKLFF
TGTGCCAGCGGGACCGGGACAGGGGATGAAAAACTGTTTTTT
>TRBV29-1|-|-|TRBJ2-5
CNVDGGSQEIQYF
TGCAACGTTGATGGGGGGAGCCAAGAGATCCAGTACTTC
>TRBV11-1|TRBD2|once|TRBJ2-4
CASSFPWTRGTKNIQYF
TGTGCCAGCAGTTTTCCCTGGACTAGAGGGACCAAAAACATTCAGTACTTC
>TRBV6-2/TRBV6-3|TRBD2|-|TRBJ2-3
CASSYGLAGVGSDTQYF
TGTGCCAGCAGTTACGGGCTAGCGGGAGTTGGCTCAGATACGCAGTATTTT